The source of this TCR beta chain is a study of T cell responses to AZD1222 COVID-19 vaccine. This CDR3 contains 13 residues. V dropped 4 bases and J dropped 7 bases, with 9 bases sitting between them. From germline, CDR1 is SGDLS and CDR2 YYNGEE. Generated by immunoSEQ multiplex PCR, the TCRdb table keeps only in-frame clones and is missing some. The table shows about 99,000 clones, with about nine tenths occurring only once. On this clone: The antigen is not known.

Study-level points and caveats: Nearly half of the spike-specific TCRs reportedly recognize variant regions that carry no mutations. Clonal diversity may have been underestimated, and the donors were mostly white British, with more females than males.

The source is an adult who received the MenACWY meningococcal vaccine as a control. The rearrangement links TRBV9 to TRBJ1-6; tentatively, D is TRBD1 (6 bases). The source was peripheral blood, collected 28 days after the second dose of the MenACWY control vaccine. This CDR3 reads CASSTTGNSPLHF. The CDR3, as DNA: TGTGCCAGCAGCACTACAGGGAATTCACCCCTCCACTTT.